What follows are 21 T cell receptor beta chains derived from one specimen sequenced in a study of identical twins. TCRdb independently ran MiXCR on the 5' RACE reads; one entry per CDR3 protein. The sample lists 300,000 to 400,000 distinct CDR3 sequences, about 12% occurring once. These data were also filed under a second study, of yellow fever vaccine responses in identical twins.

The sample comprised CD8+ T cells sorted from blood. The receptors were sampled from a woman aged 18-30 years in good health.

The CDR3 nucleotides read TGTGCCAGCAGATCGGACAGGTTTAACTATGGCTACACCTTC. Translated, it gives CASRSDRFNYGYTF. The gene calls are TRBV6-2 or TRBV6-3 and TRBJ1-2; 7 positions agree with TRBD1. There are 14 residues in the CDR3. J was trimmed by 1 base and V by 6 bases; bases with no gene match: 5. Germline V gene data show CDR1 as MNHEY and CDR2 as SVGEGT.

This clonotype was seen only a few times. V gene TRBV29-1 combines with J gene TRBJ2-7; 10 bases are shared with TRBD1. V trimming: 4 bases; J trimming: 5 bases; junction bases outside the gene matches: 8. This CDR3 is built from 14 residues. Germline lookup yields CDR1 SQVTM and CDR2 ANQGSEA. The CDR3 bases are TGCAGCGTTGCGGGACAGGGGCAGTTTAACGAGCAGTACTTC. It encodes CSVAGQGQFNEQYF.

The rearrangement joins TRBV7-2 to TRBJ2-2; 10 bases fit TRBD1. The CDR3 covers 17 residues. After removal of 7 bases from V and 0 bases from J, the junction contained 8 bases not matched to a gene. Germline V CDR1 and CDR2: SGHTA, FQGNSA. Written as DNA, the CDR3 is TGTGCCAGCACCATAGGGACAGGGGTGGCGAACACCGGGGAGCTGTTTTTT. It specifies CASTIGTGVANTGELFF.

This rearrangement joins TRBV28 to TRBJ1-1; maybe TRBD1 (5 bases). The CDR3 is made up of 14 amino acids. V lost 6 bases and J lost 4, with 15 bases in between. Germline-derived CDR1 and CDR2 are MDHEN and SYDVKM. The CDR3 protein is CASRVGWGGTEAFF. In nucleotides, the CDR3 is TGTGCCAGCAGGGTCGGATGGGGGGGCACTGAAGCTTTCTTT. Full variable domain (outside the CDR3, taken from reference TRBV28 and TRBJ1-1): DVKVTQSSRYLVKRTGEKVFLECVQDMDHENMFWYRQDPGLGLRLIYFSYDVKMKEKGDIPEGYSVSREKKERFSLILESASTNQTSMYLCASRVGWGGTEAFFGQGTRLTVV.

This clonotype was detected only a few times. DNA for the CDR3: TGTGCTAGTGGCCCCACTCTTGGGACCGGGGAGCTGTTTTTT. Its protein product is CASGPTLGTGELFF. The V call is TRBV12-5, the J call TRBJ2-2; no clear D. Germline CDR1 LGHNT, CDR2 FRNRAP. With 6 bases removed from V and 5 bases from J, the gap between germline ends came to 13 bases. The CDR3 runs 14 residues.

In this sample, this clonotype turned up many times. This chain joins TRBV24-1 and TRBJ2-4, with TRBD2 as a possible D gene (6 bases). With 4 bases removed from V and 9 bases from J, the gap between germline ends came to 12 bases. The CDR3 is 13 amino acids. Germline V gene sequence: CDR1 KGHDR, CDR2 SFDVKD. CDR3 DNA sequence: TGTGCCACCAGTGACACCGGGACTGGCATTCAGTACTTC. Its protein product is CATSDTGTGIQYF.

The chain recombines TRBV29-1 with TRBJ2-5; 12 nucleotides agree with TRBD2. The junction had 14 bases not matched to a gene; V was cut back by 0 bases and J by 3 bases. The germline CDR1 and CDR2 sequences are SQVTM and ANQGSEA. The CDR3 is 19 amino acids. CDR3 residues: CSVEDPRNRLAGEEETQYF. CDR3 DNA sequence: TGCAGCGTTGAAGACCCCCGAAATCGACTAGCGGGGGAAGAAGAGACCCAGTACTTC.

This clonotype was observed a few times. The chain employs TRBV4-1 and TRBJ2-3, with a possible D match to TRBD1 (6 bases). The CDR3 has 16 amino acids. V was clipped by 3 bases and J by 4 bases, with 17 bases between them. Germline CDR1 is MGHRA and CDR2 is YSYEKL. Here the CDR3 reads CASSHSRGGLADTQYF. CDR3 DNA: TGCGCCAGCAGCCACAGCAGGGGTGGTTTAGCAGATACGCAGTATTTT.

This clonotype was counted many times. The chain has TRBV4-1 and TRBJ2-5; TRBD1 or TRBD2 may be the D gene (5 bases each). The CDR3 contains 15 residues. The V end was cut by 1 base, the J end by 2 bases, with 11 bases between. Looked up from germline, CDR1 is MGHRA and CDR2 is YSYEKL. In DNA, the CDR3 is TGCGCCAGCAGCCAAGGGCCGGGGCCACAAGAGACCCAGTACTTC. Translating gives CASSQGPGPQETQYF.

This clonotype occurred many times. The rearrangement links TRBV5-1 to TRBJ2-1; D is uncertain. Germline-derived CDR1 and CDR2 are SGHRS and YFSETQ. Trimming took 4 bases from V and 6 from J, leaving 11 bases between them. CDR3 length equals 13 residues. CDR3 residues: CASSTWAVNEQFF. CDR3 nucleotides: TGCGCCAGCAGCACGTGGGCGGTCAATGAGCAGTTCTTC.

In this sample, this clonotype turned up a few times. In DNA, the CDR3 is TGTGCCAGCATTCCCCGCGGGACTAGCGGGAGGGTCGAGCAGTACTTC. Its translation: CASIPRGTSGRVEQYF. The chain is built from TRBV6-2 or TRBV6-3 and TRBJ2-7, with 16 bases that match TRBD2. The CDR3 has 16 residues. Trimming cost V 7 bases and J 6 bases; bases outside gene matches: 9. CDR1 is MNHEY, CDR2 SVGEGT, per germline.

Here the CDR3 reads CASSQAPTGAADTQYF. For the CDR3, the DNA is TGCGCCAGCAGCCAAGCCCCCACAGGGGCCGCAGATACGCAGTATTTT. V gene TRBV4-1 combines with J gene TRBJ2-3, with 7 bases fitting TRBD1. The CDR3 contains 16 residues. The germline gives CDR1 MGHRA, CDR2 YSYEKL. The V segment lost 1 base and the J segment 4 bases; nucleotides outside the gene matches: 8.

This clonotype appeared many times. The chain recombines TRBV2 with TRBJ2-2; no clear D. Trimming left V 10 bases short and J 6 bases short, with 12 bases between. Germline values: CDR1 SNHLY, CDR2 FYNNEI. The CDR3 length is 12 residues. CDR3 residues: CAIWVTPGELFF. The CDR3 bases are TGTGCCATCTGGGTGACACCCGGGGAGCTGTTTTTT.

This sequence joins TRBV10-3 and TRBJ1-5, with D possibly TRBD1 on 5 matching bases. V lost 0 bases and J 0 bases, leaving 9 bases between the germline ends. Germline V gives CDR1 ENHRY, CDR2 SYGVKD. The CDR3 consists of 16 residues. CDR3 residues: CAISESDRISNQPQHF. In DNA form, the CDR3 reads TGTGCCATCAGTGAGTCAGACAGAATTAGCAATCAGCCCCAGCATTTT.

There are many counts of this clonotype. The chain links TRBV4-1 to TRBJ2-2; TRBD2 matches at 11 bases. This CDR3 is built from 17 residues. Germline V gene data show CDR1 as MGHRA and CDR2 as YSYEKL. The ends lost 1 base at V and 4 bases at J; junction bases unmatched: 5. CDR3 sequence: CASSQGLAGGTTGELFF. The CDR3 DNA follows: TGCGCCAGCAGCCAAGGTTTAGCGGGGGGGACCACCGGGGAGCTGTTTTTT.

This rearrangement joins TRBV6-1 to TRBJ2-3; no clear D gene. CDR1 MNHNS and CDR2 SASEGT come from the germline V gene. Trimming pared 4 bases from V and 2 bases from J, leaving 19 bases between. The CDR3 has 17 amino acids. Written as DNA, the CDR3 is TGTGCCAGCAGTGGGCATGGGCAGCGAGCGATCACAGATACGCAGTATTTT. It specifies CASSGHGQRAITDTQYF.

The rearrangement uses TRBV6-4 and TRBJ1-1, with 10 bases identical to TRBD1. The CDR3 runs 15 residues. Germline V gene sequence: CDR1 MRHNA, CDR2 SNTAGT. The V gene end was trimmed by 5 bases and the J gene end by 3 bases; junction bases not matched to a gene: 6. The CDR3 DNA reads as TGTGCCAGCAGTATCAAGACAGGGGGCCACACTGAAGCTTTCTTT. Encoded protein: CASSIKTGGHTEAFF.

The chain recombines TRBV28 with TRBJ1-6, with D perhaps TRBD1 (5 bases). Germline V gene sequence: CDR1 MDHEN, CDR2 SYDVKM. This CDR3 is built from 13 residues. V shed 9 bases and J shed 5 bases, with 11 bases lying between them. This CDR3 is CASTGTDNSPLHF. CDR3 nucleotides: TGTGCCAGTACCGGGACGGATAATTCACCCCTCCACTTT.

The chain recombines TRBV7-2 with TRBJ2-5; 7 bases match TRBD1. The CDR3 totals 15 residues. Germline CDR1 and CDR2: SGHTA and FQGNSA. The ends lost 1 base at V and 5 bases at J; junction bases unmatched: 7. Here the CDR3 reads CASSLVDRVGETQYF. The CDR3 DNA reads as TGTGCCAGCAGCTTAGTTGACAGGGTAGGGGAGACCCAGTACTTC.

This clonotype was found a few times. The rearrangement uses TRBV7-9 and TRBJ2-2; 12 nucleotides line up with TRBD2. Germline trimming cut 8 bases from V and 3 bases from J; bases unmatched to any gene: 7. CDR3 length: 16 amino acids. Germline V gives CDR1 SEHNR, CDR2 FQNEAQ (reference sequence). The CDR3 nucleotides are TGTGCCAGCGGCCGACTAGCGGGAGTTTACACCGGGGAGCTGTTTTTT. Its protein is CASGRLAGVYTGELFF.

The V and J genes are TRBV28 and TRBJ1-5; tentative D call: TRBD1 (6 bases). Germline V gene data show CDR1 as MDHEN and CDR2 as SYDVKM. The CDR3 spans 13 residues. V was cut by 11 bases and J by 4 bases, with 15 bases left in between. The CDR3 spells CAGRRQENQPQHF. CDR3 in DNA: TGTGCCGGTCGTAGACAGGAGAATCAGCCCCAGCATTTT.